Included here is one T cell receptor (beta chain) sequence, with context. The assay was immunoSEQ multiplex PCR, and TCRdb's table has in-frame clones only and misses some. Here the sample spans approximately 1,000,000 clones, about 80% being singletons. These data originate in a study of shared clonotypes between healthy human individuals. Germline V gene sequence: CDR1 MDHEN, CDR2 SYDVKM. V shed 7 bases, J shed 7 bases, and the junction held 12 bases outside the gene matches. The CDR3 is 15 amino acids. The sequence was collected from a man aged 18 to 29 in good health. Some clones in this sample may be carry-over from other donors' samples. Sequences were obtained from memory CD4+ T cells from PBMCs. Subset indicated: CD45RA-negative fraction. The J gene is TRBJ1-5, the V gene TRBV28, with TRBD1 identical over 8 bases. The CDR3 here is CASTPDRGQVQPQHF. The CDR3 bases are TGTGCCAGCACCCCCGACAGGGGCCAAGTACAGCCCCAGCATTTT.